These T cell receptor beta chains were read from a single sample in a study of shared clonotypes between healthy human individuals. Profiled with immunoSEQ multiplex PCR; TCRdb holds only in-frame clones, not every one. The sample records hundreds of thousands of clones, around three quarters being singletons. Sequenced: PBMCs. All receptors derive from a woman between 40 and 55 years old in good health. Some clones in this sample may be carry-over from other donors' samples. Each CDR3 is given with its conserved first and last residue. The order of the fields is J gene, D gene, CDR3 length, clone size, V gene, CDR3 protein, CDR3 DNA. The D gene is left open where the match is weak. The size field is filled for only some rows; it gives once, few, many or a size class.

>TRBJ2-2|.|13|.|TRBV7-3
CASSETRAGELFF
TGTGCCAGCAGCGAAACAAGGGCCGGGGAGCTGTTTTTT
>TRBJ2-1|TRBD1|15|.|TRBV5-1
CASSLVDFPGGEQFF
TGCGCCAGCAGCTTGGTGGACTTCCCAGGGGGTGAGCAGTTCTTC
>TRBJ2-1|TRBD2|15|.|TRBV15
CATSTGLAGLGEQFF
TGTGCCACCAGCACCGGACTAGCGGGATTAGGTGAGCAGTTCTTC
>TRBJ2-7|.|14|once|TRBV7-2
CASSLVPESYEQYF
TGTGCCAGCAGCTTAGTCCCTGAGTCCTACGAGCAGTACTTC
>TRBJ2-7|.|14|.|TRBV28
CASSSGGGGYEQYF
TGTGCCAGCAGTTCAGGAGGGGGCGGTTACGAGCAGTACTTC
>TRBJ2-2|TRBD1|15|many|TRBV7-3
CASSFVGTGAGELFF
TGTGCCAGCAGCTTCGTCGGGACAGGGGCCGGGGAGCTGTTTTTT
>TRBJ2-3|.|13|.|TRBV27
CASSLQNTDTQYF
TGTGCCAGCAGTTTACAAAACACAGATACGCAGTATTTT
>TRBJ1-5|.|15|.|TRBV5-6
CASSLRGGGNQPQHF
TGTGCCAGCAGCTTGCGAGGGGGAGGCAATCAGCCCCAGCATTTT
>TRBJ2-7|.|15|once|TRBV2
CASSEGGKGTYEQYF
TGTGCCAGCAGCGAAGGCGGGAAGGGGACCTACGAGCAGTACTTC
>TRBJ2-2|.|15|.|TRBV27
CASSSTPPYTGELFF
TGTGCCAGCAGTTCTACCCCCCCTTACACCGGGGAGCTGTTTTTT
>TRBJ1-2|.|13|.|TRBV5-4
CASSFLHIDGYTF
TGTGCCAGCAGCTTTTTACACATCGATGGCTACACCTTC
>TRBJ2-2|.|17|.|TRBV27
CASSSGDAQGRAGELFF
TGTGCCAGCAGTTCGGGGGACGCGCAGGGGCGGGCCGGGGAGCTGTTTTTT
>TRBJ2-3|TRBD2|13|.|TRBV29-1
CSVETSGSDTQYF
TGCAGCGTTGAGACTAGCGGGAGTGATACGCAGTATTTT
>TRBJ1-5|.|14|.|TRBV15
CATGKQGGNQPQHF
TGTGCCACCGGGAAACAGGGAGGCAATCAGCCCCAGCATTTT
>TRBJ2-7|.|15|once|TRBV18
CASSPPDEGGYEQYF
TGTGCCAGCTCACCCCCCGATGAGGGGGGGTACGAGCAGTACTTC
>TRBJ1-2|.|14|once|TRBV6-5
CASSYAKVGYGYTF
TGTGCCAGCAGTTACGCGAAGGTGGGGTATGGCTACACCTTC
>TRBJ2-7|.|17|.|TRBV5-6
CASRTEQGRVVDYEQYF
TGTGCCAGCAGGACAGAACAGGGAAGGGTAGTCGACTACGAGCAGTACTTC
>TRBJ2-6|.|17|.|TRBV7-3
CASSLRKKNSGANVLTF
TGTGCCAGCAGCTTAAGGAAAAAAAACTCTGGGGCCAACGTCCTGACTTTC
>TRBJ1-3|TRBD1|16|.|TRBV9
CASSLGQGDGLNTIYF
TGTGCCAGCAGCCTAGGACAGGGGGACGGATTAAACACCATATATTTT
>TRBJ2-6|.|12|.|TRBV30
CAWNPGANVLTF
TGTGCCTGGAACCCTGGGGCCAACGTCCTGACTTTC
>TRBJ2-7|.|15|many|TRBV6-6
CASSYSPQGTNEQYF
TGTGCCAGCAGTTACTCGCCACAGGGTACCAACGAGCAGTACTTC
>TRBJ2-2|.|16|few|TRBV19
CASSTPGRPGDGELFF
TGTGCCAGTAGTACCCCCGGGCGGCCAGGAGACGGGGAGCTGTTTTTT
>TRBJ2-3|.|15|.|TRBV2
CASTQVGQRTDTQYF
TGTGCCAGCACCCAGGTAGGACAGCGCACAGATACGCAGTATTTT
>TRBJ2-7|.|15|once|TRBV28
CASSSPGLANYEQYF
TGTGCCAGCAGTTCGCCGGGACTCGCTAACTACGAGCAGTACTTC
>TRBJ2-5|.|12|.|TRBV14
CASSQSRETQYF
TGTGCCAGCAGCCAATCAAGGGAGACCCAGTACTTC
>TRBJ2-1|.|15|.|TRBV6-5
CASRLTSPNYNEQFF
TGTGCCAGCAGACTAACTAGTCCCAACTACAATGAGCAGTTCTTC
>TRBJ2-1|TRBD2|16|.|TRBV19
CASMEIAGGTYNEQFF
TGTGCTAGTATGGAGATAGCGGGAGGGACCTACAATGAGCAGTTCTTC
>TRBJ2-3|TRBD2|17|.|TRBV11-2
CASSFNRLAGVMDTQYF
TGTGCCAGCAGCTTCAATCGTCTAGCGGGAGTCATGGATACGCAGTATTTT
>TRBJ2-3|.|14|.|TRBV19
CASKTGASTDTQYF
TGTGCCAGTAAGACCGGCGCGAGCACAGATACGCAGTATTTT
>TRBJ2-7|TRBD1|15|.|TRBV18
CASSPGQGPAYEQYF
TGTGCCAGCTCACCGGGACAGGGGCCAGCCTACGAGCAGTACTTC
>TRBJ1-3|.|15|.|TRBV6-1
CASSERWGPGNTIYF
TGTGCCAGCAGTGAAAGGTGGGGCCCCGGAAACACCATATATTTT
>TRBJ2-7|TRBD2|16|.|TRBV5-1
CASSAGTSGSSYEQYF
TGCGCCAGCAGCGCAGGGACTAGCGGGAGCTCCTACGAGCAGTACTTC
>TRBJ1-1|.|14|.|TRBV28
CAGRGGGKNTEAFF
TGTGCCGGGAGAGGGGGGGGAAAAAACACTGAAGCTTTCTTT
>TRBJ2-7|.|15|.|TRBV15
CATSRDPTHSYEQYF
TGTGCCACCAGCAGAGATCCGACACATTCCTACGAGCAGTACTTC
>TRBJ2-3|.|15|.|TRBV7-3
CASSLMASSTDTQYF
TGTGCCAGCAGCTTAATGGCCTCTAGCACAGATACGCAGTATTTT
>TRBJ1-1|TRBD1|17|.|TRBV14
CASSQVYRGRGNTEAFF
TGTGCCAGCAGCCAAGTTTACAGGGGGCGAGGAAACACTGAAGCTTTCTTT
>TRBJ1-2|.|15|.|TRBV7-3
CASSSRRGQAKGYTF
TGTGCCAGCAGCTCACGCAGGGGCCAGGCCAAGGGCTACACCTTC
>TRBJ2-7|.|15|.|TRBV5-5
CASSLPAWISYEQYF
TGTGCCAGCAGCTTGCCGGCCTGGATCTCCTACGAGCAGTACTTC
>TRBJ2-5|.|16|.|TRBV18
CASHPGAGYSKETQYF
TGTGCCAGCCATCCAGGGGCAGGCTACTCCAAAGAGACCCAGTACTTC
>TRBJ2-2|TRBD1|19|.|TRBV7-3
CASSIQGQGAVENTGELFF
TGTGCCAGCAGCATCCAGGGACAGGGGGCTGTTGAGAACACCGGGGAGCTGTTTTTT
>TRBJ2-5|TRBD2|16|.|TRBV7-9
CASSPPRAGGHTEQYF
TGTGCCAGCAGCCCGCCCAGGGCGGGAGGGCACACAGAGCAGTACTTC
>TRBJ1-1|.|14|.|TRBV7-9
CASSLGGTPTEAFF
TGTGCCAGCAGCTTAGGAGGGACCCCCACTGAAGCTTTCTTT
>TRBJ2-3|.|16|.|TRBV30
CAWAKIQGGGTDTQYF
TGTGCCTGGGCCAAGATACAGGGAGGAGGTACAGATACGCAGTATTTT
>TRBJ1-1|.|14|.|TRBV10-3
CAISEQGMNTEAFF
TGTGCCATCAGTGAGCAGGGGATGAACACTGAAGCTTTCTTT
>TRBJ1-2|TRBD1|15|.|TRBV9
CASSVRQGARYGYTF
TGTGCCAGCAGCGTGAGGCAGGGGGCACGCTATGGCTACACCTTC
>TRBJ2-1|.|13|.|TRBV28
CASSMTGDNEQFF
TGTGCCAGCAGTATGACTGGGGACAATGAGCAGTTCTTC
>TRBJ1-6|TRBD1|15|.|TRBV30
CAWDTGTGRNSPLHF
TGTGCCTGGGATACCGGGACAGGGAGAAATTCACCCCTCCACTTT
>TRBJ2-2|.|15|.|TRBV5-1
CASSLAEGSTGELFF
TGCGCCAGCAGCTTGGCTGAGGGCTCCACCGGGGAGCTGTTTTTT
>TRBJ2-5|.|13|.|TRBV29-1
CSVRRRGQGTQYF
TGCAGCGTTCGCCGGCGAGGGCAAGGGACCCAGTACTTC
>TRBJ1-2|TRBD1|16|.|TRBV27
CASSLAQRQGWQGYTF
TGTGCCAGCAGTTTAGCCCAGCGACAGGGTTGGCAGGGCTACACCTTC
>TRBJ2-7|TRBD2|16|.|TRBV11-2
CASSQQGLLAGAEQYF
TGTGCCAGCAGCCAACAGGGCCTACTAGCGGGAGCAGAGCAGTACTTC
>TRBJ1-2|TRBD1|13|few|TRBV27
CASSFRRGQGYTF
TGTGCCAGCAGTTTCCGCAGGGGGCAAGGCTACACCTTC
>TRBJ1-6|.|14|.|TRBV30
CAWSVFSRESPLHF
TGTGCCTGGAGTGTTTTTAGCAGAGAGTCACCCCTCCACTTT
>TRBJ1-6|TRBD1|14|many|TRBV6-5
CASRDRQGSSPLHF
TGTGCCAGCAGAGATCGACAGGGAAGCTCACCCCTCCACTTT
>TRBJ1-1|.|15|.|TRBV18
CASSPLGDPNTEAFF
TGTGCCAGCTCACCTCTGGGGGACCCGAACACTGAAGCTTTCTTT